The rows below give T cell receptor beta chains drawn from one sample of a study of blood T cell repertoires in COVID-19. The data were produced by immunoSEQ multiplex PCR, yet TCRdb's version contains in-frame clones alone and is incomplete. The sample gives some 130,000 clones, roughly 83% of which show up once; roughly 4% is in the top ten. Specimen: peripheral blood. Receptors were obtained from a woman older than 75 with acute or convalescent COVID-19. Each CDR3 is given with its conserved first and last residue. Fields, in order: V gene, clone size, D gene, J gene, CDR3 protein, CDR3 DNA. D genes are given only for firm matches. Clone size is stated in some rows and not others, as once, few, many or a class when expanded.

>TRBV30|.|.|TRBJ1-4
CAWRNQGELFF
TGTGCCTGGAGGAATCAGGGTGAACTGTTTTTT
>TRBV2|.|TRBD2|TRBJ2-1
CASSELGLENNEQFF
TGTGCCAGCAGTGAATTGGGACTAGAGAACAATGAGCAGTTCTTC
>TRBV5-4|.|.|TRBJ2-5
CASSLNRQETQYF
TGTGCCAGCAGCTTGAACCGGCAAGAGACCCAGTACTTC
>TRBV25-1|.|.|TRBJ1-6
CASSERWGVGNSPLHF
TGTGCCAGCAGTGAAAGATGGGGCGTGGGGAATTCACCCCTCCACTTT
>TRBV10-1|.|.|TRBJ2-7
CASSFREPPSYEQYF
TGCGCCAGCAGTTTTCGGGAGCCCCCCTCCTACGAGCAGTACTTC
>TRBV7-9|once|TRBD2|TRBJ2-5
CASRRGGGAETQYF
TGTGCCAGCAGACGAGGCGGGGGAGCAGAGACCCAGTACTTC
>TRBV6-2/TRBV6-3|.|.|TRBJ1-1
CASSYTKTGEAFF
TGTGCCAGCAGTTACACCAAGACAGGCGAAGCTTTCTTT
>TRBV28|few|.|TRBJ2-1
CASSLPSGTYNEQFF
TGTGCCAGCAGTTTACCCTCGGGAACCTACAATGAGCAGTTCTTC
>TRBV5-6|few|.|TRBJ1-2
CASSLEAGRRGYTF
TGTGCCAGCAGCTTGGAAGCAGGCCGGCGCGGCTACACCTTC
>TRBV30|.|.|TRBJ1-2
CAWSQGNGYTF
TGTGCCTGGAGCCAGGGGAATGGCTACACCTTC
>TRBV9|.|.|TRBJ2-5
CASSARSSGSFQETQYF
TGTGCCAGCAGCGCGAGATCATCCGGGTCCTTCCAGGAGACCCAGTACTTC
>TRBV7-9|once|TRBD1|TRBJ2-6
CASSRAGTGSIRANVLTF
TGTGCCAGCAGCCGAGCCGGGACAGGGAGCATAAGGGCCAACGTCCTGACTTTC
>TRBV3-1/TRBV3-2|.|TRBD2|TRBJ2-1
CASREREAYNEQFF
TGTGCCAGCAGGGAGCGGGAGGCTTACAATGAGCAGTTCTTC
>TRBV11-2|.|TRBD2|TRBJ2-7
CASSSLTSGRSYEQYF
TGTGCCAGCAGCTCTTTAACTAGCGGGAGATCCTACGAGCAGTACTTC
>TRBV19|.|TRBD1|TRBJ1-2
CASSITRGPYGYTF
TGTGCCAGTAGTATAACCAGGGGGCCCTATGGCTACACCTTC
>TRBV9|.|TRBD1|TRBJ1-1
CASSVDPRQGATEAFF
TGTGCCAGCAGCGTAGATCCCCGCCAGGGGGCTACTGAAGCTTTCTTT
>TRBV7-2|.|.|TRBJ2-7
CASSFANRYEQYF
TGTGCCAGCAGCTTCGCTAACAGGTACGAGCAGTACTTC
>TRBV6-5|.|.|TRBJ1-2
CASTQQARGNYGYTF
TGTGCCAGCACTCAACAAGCACGGGGTAACTATGGCTACACCTTC
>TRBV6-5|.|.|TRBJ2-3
CASSYSPSFPDTQYF
TGTGCCAGCAGTTATAGTCCCTCGTTCCCAGATACGCAGTATTTT
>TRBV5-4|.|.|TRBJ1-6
CASSLGTGWYNSPLHF
TGTGCCAGCAGCTTGGGTACAGGGTGGTATAATTCACCCCTCCACTTT
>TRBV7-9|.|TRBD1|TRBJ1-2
CASNERDREHWGYTF
TGTGCCAGCAACGAACGGGACAGGGAGCATTGGGGCTACACCTTC
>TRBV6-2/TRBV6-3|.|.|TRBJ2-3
CASSPAGDTQYF
TGTGCCAGCAGTCCCGCGGGAGATACGCAGTATTTT